This TCR beta chain was retrieved from a study of PD-1 blockade in classical Hodgkin lymphoma. This clone was recorded a few times. Its antigen is as yet unknown. Findings of the study overall: Complete responders' diversity at baseline resembled that of newly diagnosed patients.

Deletions cut 4 bases from V and 1 base from J, with 10 bases between. This CDR3 is built from 14 residues. Germline V gene sequence: CDR1 SGHAT, CDR2 FQDESV (reference sequence). Using immunoSEQ multiplex PCR, the repertoire was profiled, and TCRdb retains in-frame clones only, with some absent. The sample includes about 28,000 clones, around 78% of them seen just once. In every patient, relapse followed autologous stem cell transplantation, while exposure to brentuximab vedotin differed. The TCR originated in a human donor with classical Hodgkin lymphoma. The V call is TRBV11-1, the J call TRBJ1-1; unclear D gene. The specimen comprised peripheral blood mononuclear cells (PBMCs), sampled before the second cycle of nivolumab. CDR3 sequence (DNA): TGTGCCAGCAGCTCCCTGAACAGGAACACTGAAGCTTTCTTT. Translation gives CASSSLNRNTEAFF. Together with reference TRBV11-1 and TRBJ1-1, the CDR3 gives the full variable domain: EAEVAQSPRYKITEKSQAVAFWCDPISGHATLYWYRQILGQGPELLVQFQDESVVDDSQLPKDRFSAERLKGVDSTLKIQPAELGDSAMYLCASSSLNRNTEAFFGQGTRLTVV.